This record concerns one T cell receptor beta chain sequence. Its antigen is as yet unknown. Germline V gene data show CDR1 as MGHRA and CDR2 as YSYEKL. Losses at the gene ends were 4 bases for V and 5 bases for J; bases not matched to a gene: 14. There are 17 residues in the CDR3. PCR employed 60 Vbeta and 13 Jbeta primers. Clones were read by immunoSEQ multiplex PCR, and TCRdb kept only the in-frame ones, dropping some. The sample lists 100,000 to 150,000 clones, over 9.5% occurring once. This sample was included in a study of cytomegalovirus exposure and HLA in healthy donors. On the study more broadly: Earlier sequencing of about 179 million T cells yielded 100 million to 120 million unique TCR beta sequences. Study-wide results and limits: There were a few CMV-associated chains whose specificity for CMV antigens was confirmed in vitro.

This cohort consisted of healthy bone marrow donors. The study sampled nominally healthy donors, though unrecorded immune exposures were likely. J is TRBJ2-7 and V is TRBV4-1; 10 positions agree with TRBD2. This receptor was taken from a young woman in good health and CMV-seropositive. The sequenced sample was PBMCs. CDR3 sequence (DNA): TGCGCCAGCAGCCTTTACCCCTTGACTAGCGGGCTAAACGAGCAGTACTTC. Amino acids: CASSLYPLTSGLNEQYF.